This T cell receptor (beta chain) was recorded in a study of blood T cell repertoires in COVID-19. The table came from immunoSEQ multiplex PCR; TCRdb's copy has only in-frame clones and leaves some out. The sample includes over 150,000 clones, more than 85% seen only once; the top ten take 2.7%. The CDR3 length is 13 residues. Looked up from germline, CDR1 is MGHRA and CDR2 is YSYEKL. V was trimmed by 1 base and J by 2 bases, leaving 5 bases between them. This receptor was obtained from a middle-aged man with active or convalescent COVID-19. Sequencing was performed on peripheral blood. The J gene is TRBJ1-1, the V gene TRBV4-1; D unresolved. CDR3 sequence: CASSQGPNTEAFF. CDR3 in DNA: TGCGCCAGCAGCCAAGGGCCAAACACTGAAGCTTTCTTT.